Described below is a single T cell receptor beta chain sequence and its context. Profiling relied on immunoSEQ multiplex PCR, and the TCRdb table lists in-frame clones only, not all of them. Among around 150,000 clones listed, more than 65% were seen once. The record originates from a study of blood T cell repertoires in COVID-19. The overall study: T cells, B-cell-depleted T cells, or PBMCs provided the cDNA or gDNA that served as material.

This CDR3 has 14 residues. Germline lookup yields CDR1 MDHEN and CDR2 SYDVKM. The V and J ends lost 6 bases and 8 bases respectively, with 16 bases between them. This chain connects TRBV28 to TRBJ1-4, with D maybe TRBD1 (6 bases). Sequences were obtained from PBMCs or T cells enriched from blood (not recorded which). This clonotype was obtained from a man aged 45-65 years who had recovered from COVID-19. The CDR3 DNA reads TGTGCCAGCAGACGGACAGCTCCCCGGGAAAAACTGTTTTTT. This sequence encodes CASRRTAPREKLFF.